Presented here are 2 T cell receptor beta chains from one specimen sequenced in a study of identifying expanded T cells in peripheral blood. The data were produced by immunoSEQ multiplex PCR, yet TCRdb's version contains in-frame clones alone and is incomplete. This sample has under 150,000 clones, with 70% to 90% found just once. Sequencing was carried out using blood. The receptors stem from a person between 18 and 75 years old in good health.

V is TRBV27 and J is TRBJ1-2, with unresolved D. The germline V gene has CDR1 MNHEY and CDR2 SMNVEV (reference sequence). Trimming took 1 base from V and 3 from J, leaving 6 bases between them. The CDR3 is 13 residues long. The CDR3 spells CASSLYEHYGYTF. The CDR3 coding sequence is TGTGCCAGCAGTTTATATGAGCACTATGGCTACACCTTC.

J is TRBJ2-5 and V is TRBV6-1; D ambiguous. V lost 5 bases and J lost 1, with 5 bases in between. Per germline, CDR1 MNHNS and CDR2 SASEGT. The CDR3 is made up of 12 amino acids. The CDR3 coding sequence is TGTGCCAGCAGTCGACTCCAAGAGACCCAGTACTTC. It encodes CASSRLQETQYF.